Described below is a single T cell receptor beta chain sequence and its context. Exposed participants came across a COVID-19 case within 2 weeks before study entry. The data are from a study of blood T cell repertoires in COVID-19. CDR3 length: 14 residues. In germline, CDR1 is MGHDK, CDR2 SYGVNS. V trimming: 4 bases; J trimming: 7 bases; junction bases outside the gene matches: 1. Profiling relied on immunoSEQ multiplex PCR, and the TCRdb table lists in-frame clones only, not all of them. The repertoire holds some 360,000 clones, with about 88% as singletons. The V and J genes are TRBV25-1 and TRBJ1-6; 10 nucleotides match TRBD1. The sample comprised PBMCs or T cells enriched from blood (not recorded which). The origin of this receptor is a woman aged 25 to 39 who had been exposed to COVID-19. In DNA form, the CDR3 reads TGTGCCAGCAGTGGGACAGGGGGGAATTCACCCCTCCACTTT. This codes for CASSGTGGNSPLHF.